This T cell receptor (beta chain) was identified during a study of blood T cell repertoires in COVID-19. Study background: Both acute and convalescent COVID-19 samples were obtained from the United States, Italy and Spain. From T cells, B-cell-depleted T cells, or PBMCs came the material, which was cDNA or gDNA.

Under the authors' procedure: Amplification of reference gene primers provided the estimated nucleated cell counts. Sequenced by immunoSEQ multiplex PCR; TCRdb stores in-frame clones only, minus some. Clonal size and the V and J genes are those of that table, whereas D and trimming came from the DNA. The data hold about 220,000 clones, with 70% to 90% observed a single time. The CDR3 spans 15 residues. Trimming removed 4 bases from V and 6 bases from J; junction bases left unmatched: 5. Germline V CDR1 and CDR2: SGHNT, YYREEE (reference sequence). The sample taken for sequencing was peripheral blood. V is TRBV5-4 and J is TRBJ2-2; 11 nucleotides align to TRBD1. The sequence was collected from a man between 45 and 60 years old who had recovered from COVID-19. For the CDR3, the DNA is TGTGCCAGCAGCCCCGGGACAGGGGGTTCCGGGGAGCTGTTTTTT. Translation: CASSPGTGGSGELFF.